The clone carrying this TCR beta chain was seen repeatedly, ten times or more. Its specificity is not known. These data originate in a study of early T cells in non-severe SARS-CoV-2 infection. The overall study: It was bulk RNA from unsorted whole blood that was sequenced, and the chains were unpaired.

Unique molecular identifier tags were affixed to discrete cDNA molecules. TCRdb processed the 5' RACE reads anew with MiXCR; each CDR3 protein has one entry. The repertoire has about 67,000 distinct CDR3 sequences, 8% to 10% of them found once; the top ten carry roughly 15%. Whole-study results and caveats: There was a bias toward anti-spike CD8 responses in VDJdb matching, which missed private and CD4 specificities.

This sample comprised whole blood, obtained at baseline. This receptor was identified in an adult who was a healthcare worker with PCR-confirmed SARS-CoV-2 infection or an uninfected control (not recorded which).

The CDR3 protein is CASSLKGEGEAFF. In nucleotides, the CDR3 is TGTGCCAGCAGCTTAAAAGGGGAAGGTGAAGCTTTCTTT. The chain couples TRBV7-9 to TRBJ1-1; weak D call: TRBD1 (5 bases). The CDR3 extends over 13 amino acids. V gave up 2 bases and J gave up 7 bases, with 11 bases separating them. Per germline, CDR1 SEHNR and CDR2 FQNEAQ (reference sequence).